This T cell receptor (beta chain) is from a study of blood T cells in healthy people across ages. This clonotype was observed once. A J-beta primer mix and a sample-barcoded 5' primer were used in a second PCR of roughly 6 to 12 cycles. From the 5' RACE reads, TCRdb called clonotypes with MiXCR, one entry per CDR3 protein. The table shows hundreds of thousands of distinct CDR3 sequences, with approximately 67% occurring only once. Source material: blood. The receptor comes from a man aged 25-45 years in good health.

The CDR3 bases are TGCAGCATTGCCGGGACAGGCACTAACTATGGCTACACCTTC. Residues: CSIAGTGTNYGYTF. This chain joins TRBV29-1 and TRBJ1-2; TRBD1 matches 8 bases. The germline CDR1 and CDR2 sequences are SQVTM and ANQGSEA. The V gene end was trimmed by 8 bases and the J gene end by 0 bases; junction bases not matched to a gene: 8. CDR3 length: 14 amino acids.